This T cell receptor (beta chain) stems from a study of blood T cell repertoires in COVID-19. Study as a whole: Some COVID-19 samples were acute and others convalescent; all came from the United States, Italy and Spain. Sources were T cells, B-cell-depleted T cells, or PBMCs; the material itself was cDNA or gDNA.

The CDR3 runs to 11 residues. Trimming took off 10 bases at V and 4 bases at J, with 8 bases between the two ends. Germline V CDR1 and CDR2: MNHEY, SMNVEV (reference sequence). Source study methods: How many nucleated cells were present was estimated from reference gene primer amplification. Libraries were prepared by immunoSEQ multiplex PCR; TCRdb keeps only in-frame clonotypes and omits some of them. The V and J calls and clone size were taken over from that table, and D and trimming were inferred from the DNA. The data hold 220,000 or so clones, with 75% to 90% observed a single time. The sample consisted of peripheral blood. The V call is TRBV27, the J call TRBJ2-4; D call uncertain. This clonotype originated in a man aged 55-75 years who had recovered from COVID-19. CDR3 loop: CATARKNIQYF. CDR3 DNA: TGTGCCACTGCGAGAAAAAACATTCAGTACTTC.